Below, 32 T cell receptor beta chains from the same sample are listed, as sequenced in a study of Tregs in tolerant kidney transplant recipients. The assay was immunoSEQ multiplex PCR, and TCRdb's table has in-frame clones only and misses some. Among around 74,000 clones listed, 95% to 98% were seen once. The sample consisted of CD4+ T cells from blood, taken before the transplant. The receptor source for this set is a human donor who received a combined kidney and bone marrow transplant.

This clone was observed once. The chain joins TRBV10-3 to TRBJ1-3; TRBD1 agrees at 7 bases. The J segment lost 2 bases and the V segment lost 4 bases, leaving 2 bases of the junction unmatched. Germline CDR1 ENHRY, CDR2 SYGVKD. CDR3 length equals 14 residues. The CDR3 reads CAISGQGAGNTIYF. In nucleotides, the CDR3 is TGTGCCATCAGTGGACAGGGAGCTGGAAACACCATATATTTT.

The table lists this clone with a count of one. The chain couples TRBV2 to TRBJ2-7; 8 bases agree with TRBD1. The CDR3 spans 14 residues. The V segment lost 4 bases and the J segment 2 bases; nucleotides outside the gene matches: 4. Germline V gene data show CDR1 as SNHLY and CDR2 as FYNNEI. The CDR3: CASSGRQGTYEQYF. The DNA of the CDR3 is TGTGCCAGCAGTGGAAGACAGGGGACCTACGAGCAGTACTTC.

V gene TRBV18 combines with J gene TRBJ2-1; D possibly corresponds to TRBD2 (5 bases). This CDR3 has 14 residues. V lost 3 bases and J lost 2, with 8 bases in between. Germline CDR1 reads KGHSH; CDR2 reads LQKENI. This chain's CDR3 is CASSPLAPYNEQFF. The CDR3 nucleotides read TGTGCCAGCTCACCTCTAGCTCCCTACAATGAGCAGTTCTTC.

The CDR3 spells CASSLRLAGVEDTQYF. The CDR3 DNA follows: TGTGCCAGCAGCTTGAGACTAGCGGGAGTAGAAGATACGCAGTATTTT. V and J are TRBV5-4 and TRBJ2-3; TRBD2 matches 12 bases. The CDR3 contains 16 residues. Germline trimming cut 1 base from V and 5 bases from J; bases unmatched to any gene: 5. CDR1 SGHNT and CDR2 YYREEE come from the germline V gene (reference sequence).

This chain links TRBV15 with TRBJ2-3; no firm D call. V was shortened by 7 bases and J by 0 bases, with 11 bases between the two germline ends. The CDR3 runs to 14 residues. CDR1 is LNHNV and CDR2 is YYDKDF in the germline V gene (reference sequence). As DNA, the CDR3 is TGTGCCACCACCCCCGGAGTGAGCACAGATACGCAGTATTTT. Translating gives CATTPGVSTDTQYF.

The chain carries TRBV6-5 and TRBJ1-2, with TRBD1 identical over 10 bases. V dropped 6 bases and J dropped 4; count of bases not matched to a gene: 2. Germline V gene lookup returns CDR1 MNHEY and CDR2 SVGAGI. The CDR3 is made up of 13 amino acids. CDR3 nucleotide sequence: TGTGCCAGCAGGGGACAGGGGATCTATGGCTACACCTTC. Translation: CASRGQGIYGYTF.

This rearrangement joins TRBV6-1 to TRBJ2-7; D is possibly TRBD2 (7 bases). Germline CDR1 MNHNS, CDR2 SASEGT. The CDR3 runs to 14 residues. The V end lost 5 bases, the J end lost 2 bases, and 13 bases lay between the germline ends. This CDR3 is CASSIGGGPYEQYF. CDR3 nucleotide sequence: TGTGCCAGCAGTATAGGGGGGGGCCCCTACGAGCAGTACTTC.

V usage is TRBV6-1 and J usage is TRBJ2-3; 14 nucleotides agree with TRBD2. Germline CDR1 MNHNS, CDR2 SASEGT. This CDR3 comprises 15 residues. Trimming cost V 5 bases and J 6 bases; bases outside gene matches: 4. The CDR3 spells CASSLGLAGVDTQYF. In nucleotides, the CDR3 is TGTGCCAGCAGTTTGGGACTAGCGGGAGTGGATACGCAGTATTTT.

This clone was seen a single time. The chain uses TRBV30 and TRBJ1-2; possibly TRBD1 for D (5 bases). Germline CDR1 GTSNPN, CDR2 SVGIG (reference sequence). The CDR3 has 13 amino acids. V was clipped by 2 bases and J by 5 bases, with 12 bases between them. The DNA of the CDR3 is TGTGCCTGGAGTAAACGGCAGGGATATGGCTACACCTTC. Encoded protein: CAWSKRQGYGYTF.

This chain connects TRBV10-3 to TRBJ2-2; D is ambiguous. Deletions cut 8 bases from V and 0 bases from J, with 10 bases between. The CDR3 spans 14 residues. Germline CDR1 and CDR2: ENHRY and SYGVKD. In DNA form, the CDR3 reads TGTGCCATCCGCGCGGCCGCGAACACCGGGGAGCTGTTTTTT. Residues: CAIRAAANTGELFF.

This rearrangement joins TRBV11-2 to TRBJ1-3, with D possibly matching TRBD1 (5 bases). Germline CDR1 is SGHAT and CDR2 is FQNNGV. The CDR3 sequence is 15 residues long. The V end lost 4 bases, the J end lost 1 base, and 11 bases lay between the germline ends. CDR3 in DNA: TGTGCCAGCAGCTCAATCCGGGGGTCTGGAAACACCATATATTTT. Translated, it gives CASSSIRGSGNTIYF.

This chain links TRBV10-2 with TRBJ2-3, with TRBD2 matching over 15 bases. J gave up 5 bases and V 6 bases, and 9 bases lay outside the gene matches. The CDR3 is 17 residues long. Germline V gene lookup returns CDR1 WSHSY and CDR2 SAAADI. The CDR3 here is CASRNPGLAGGKDTQYF. The DNA for the CDR3 is TGCGCCAGCAGGAACCCCGGACTAGCGGGAGGGAAAGATACGCAGTATTTT.

This chain links TRBV5-1 with TRBJ2-3; 9 nucleotides align to TRBD1. The V and J ends lost 4 bases and 6 bases, in that order; junction bases with no gene match: 9. The CDR3 extends over 15 amino acids. Germline V gene sequence: CDR1 SGHRS, CDR2 YFSETQ. CDR3 nucleotide sequence: TGCGCCAGCAGCAGACAGGGGGACTACACGGATACGCAGTATTTT. Its protein is CASSRQGDYTDTQYF.

V usage is TRBV5-5 and J usage is TRBJ1-2; D unresolved. Trimming removed 0 bases at V and 4 bases at J, with 10 bases between. CDR1 is SGHKS and CDR2 is YYEKEE in the germline V gene (reference sequence). The CDR3 consists of 14 residues. CDR3 in DNA: TGTGCCAGCAGCTTGGATCCAGGTCGCTATGGCTACACCTTC. Its protein product is CASSLDPGRYGYTF.

The CDR3 DNA reads as TGTGCTAGTGCCCCCGGGACTAGCGGGGGCACAGATACGCAGTATTTT. It is translated as CASAPGTSGGTDTQYF. The chain is built from TRBV12-5 and TRBJ2-3; the match to TRBD2 covers 13 bases. The trim removed 7 bases at V and 1 base at J, leaving 5 bases unmatched. The CDR3 loop spans 16 amino acids. Germline CDR1 is LGHNT and CDR2 is FRNRAP.

The chain combines TRBV5-1 with TRBJ2-2, with TRBD2 matching 9 bases. CDR1 is SGHRS, CDR2 YFSETQ, per germline. CDR3 length equals 15 residues. With 7 bases clipped from V and 0 bases from J, the junction kept 4 bases outside the gene matches. The CDR3 DNA reads TGCGCCAGCCAAGCTAGCGGGGCGAACACCGGGGAGCTGTTTTTT. Amino acid sequence: CASQASGANTGELFF.

This chain links TRBV6-5 with TRBJ1-3; possible D gene TRBD1, 5 bases. V was pared by 2 bases and J by 3 bases, with 11 bases between. CDR1 is MNHEY and CDR2 is SVGAGI in the germline V gene. The CDR3 has 15 residues. CDR3 residues: CASSYEGTNGNTIYF. The CDR3 nucleotides are TGTGCCAGCAGTTACGAAGGGACTAATGGAAACACCATATATTTT.

This sequence joins TRBV7-9 and TRBJ1-1; TRBD1 aligns across 10 bases. V trimming: 5 bases; J trimming: 4 bases; junction bases outside the gene matches: 4. This CDR3 has 14 residues. CDR1 and CDR2 from the germline V gene are SEHNR and FQNEAQ (reference sequence). The CDR3 is CASSRTGGGTEAFF. In DNA, the CDR3 is TGTGCCAGCAGCCGGACAGGGGGAGGCACTGAAGCTTTCTTT.

This rearrangement joins TRBV4-3 to TRBJ1-2; TRBD1 might be the D (6 bases). The CDR3 runs 15 residues. V was trimmed by 5 bases and J by 2 bases, leaving 15 bases between them. Germline assignment: CDR1 LGHNA and CDR2 YSLEER. This CDR3 is CASSTHPDRNYGYTF. The CDR3 DNA follows: TGCGCCAGCAGCACTCACCCCGACAGGAACTATGGCTACACCTTC.

V usage is TRBV30 and J usage is TRBJ1-5; possible D gene TRBD1, 5 bases. Deletions cut 2 bases from V and 0 bases from J, with 11 bases between. CDR3 length: 15 residues. Germline CDR1 is GTSNPN and CDR2 is SVGIG (reference sequence). Here the CDR3 reads CAWSPGGYSNQPQHF. The CDR3 DNA reads TGTGCCTGGAGTCCCGGGGGGTATAGCAATCAGCCCCAGCATTTT.

V and J are TRBV4-2 and TRBJ1-4; 11 bases fit TRBD1. Germline CDR1 reads LGHNA; CDR2 reads YNFKEQ. The CDR3 has 21 amino acids. The junction had 13 bases not matched to a gene; V was cut back by 1 base and J by 0 bases. CDR3 nucleotides: TGTGCCAGCAGCCAAGTTCCCCGAGGGACAGGGGGTAGGGCAACTAATGAAAAACTGTTTTTT. This translates into CASSQVPRGTGGRATNEKLFF.

J is TRBJ1-3 and V is TRBV30; 7 bases fit TRBD1. Germline V gene data show CDR1 as GTSNPN and CDR2 as SVGIG (reference sequence). The CDR3 contains 18 residues. V lost 1 base and J lost 0; bases outside the gene matches: 12. CDR3 DNA: TGTGCCTGGAGTGGACTAACAGGGGACTTCTTCTCTGGAAACACCATATATTTT. This codes for CAWSGLTGDFFSGNTIYF.

The V call is TRBV5-1, the J call TRBJ2-7, with 7 bases lining up with TRBD1. The CDR3 spans 13 residues. The V and J ends lost 2 bases and 3 bases, in that order; junction bases with no gene match: 2. Germline-derived CDR1 and CDR2 are SGHRS and YFSETQ. Here the CDR3 DNA reads TGCGCCAGCAGCTTATCAGGGGGCTACGAGCAGTACTTC. Protein sequence: CASSLSGGYEQYF. Filled out from reference TRBV5-1 and TRBJ2-7, the complete variable domain reads KAGVTQTPRYLIKTRGQQVTLSCSPISGHRSVSWYQQTPGQGLQFLFEYFSETQRNKGNFPGRFSGRQFSNSRSEMNVSTLELGDSALYLCASSLSGGYEQYFGPGTRLTVT.

A single count supports this clone. CDR3 DNA: TGCAGCGTTGGGACAGGGGGCAACTATGGCTACACCTTC. This gives the protein CSVGTGGNYGYTF. The V call is TRBV29-1, the J call TRBJ1-2; the match to TRBD1 covers 11 bases. Trimming cost V 4 bases and J 2 bases; bases outside gene matches: 0. This CDR3 is built from 13 residues. Germline values: CDR1 SQVTM, CDR2 ANQGSEA.

This clone was detected only once. The chain has TRBV10-1 and TRBJ2-7, with TRBD1 identical over 10 bases. The germline gives CDR1 WNHNN, CDR2 SYGVQD (reference sequence). V shed 6 bases and J 1 base; nucleotides not matched to a gene: 9. CDR3 length: 16 residues. CDR3 residues: CASRQTGGLISYEQYF. The CDR3 nucleotides read TGCGCCAGCAGACAGACAGGGGGCTTAATTTCCTACGAGCAGTACTTC.

The rearrangement links TRBV19 to TRBJ1-5, with 11 bases lining up with TRBD1. V lost 10 bases and J lost 6; bases outside the gene matches: 14. Germline V gene data show CDR1 as LNHDA and CDR2 as SQIVND (reference sequence). The CDR3 extends over 16 amino acids. The CDR3 DNA is TGTGCCACCAGCACTGCGACGGACAGGGGGCCTCAGCCCCAGCATTTT. It is translated as CATSTATDRGPQPQHF.

The rearrangement joins TRBV4-1 to TRBJ2-1; TRBD1 matches 9 bases. In germline, CDR1 is MGHRA, CDR2 YSYEKL. The CDR3 runs 19 residues. Germline trimming cut 6 bases from V and 3 bases from J; bases unmatched to any gene: 18. The CDR3, as DNA: TGCGCCAGCAGAATCGAACGGGACAGGGAGGCCCGACTCTACAATGAGCAGTTCTTC. This encodes CASRIERDREARLYNEQFF.

The gene calls are TRBV6-1 and TRBJ1-3, with D hard to call. The CDR3 covers 16 residues. Germline V gene data show CDR1 as MNHNS and CDR2 as SASEGT. Trimming pared 0 bases from V and 0 bases from J, leaving 9 bases between. This CDR3 is CASSEAPGVSGNTIYF. For the CDR3, the DNA is TGTGCCAGCAGTGAAGCACCGGGAGTCTCTGGAAACACCATATATTTT.

This clone came up once. The V and J genes are TRBV6-5 and TRBJ1-6; D is unresolved. Germline CDR1 is MNHEY and CDR2 is SVGAGI. The V end lost 1 base, the J end lost 6 bases, and 4 bases lay between the germline ends. This CDR3 is 13 amino acids long. The CDR3 is CASSYWANSPLHF. The CDR3 DNA is TGTGCCAGCAGTTACTGGGCTAATTCACCCCTCCACTTT.

The chain recombines TRBV29-1 with TRBJ2-1; TRBD2 aligns across 10 bases. The CDR3 contains 14 residues. V trimming: 0 bases; J trimming: 7 bases; junction bases outside the gene matches: 3. Per germline, CDR1 SQVTM and CDR2 ANQGSEA. The CDR3 nucleotides are TGCAGCGTTGAAGAAGCGGGGGGGACGAATGAGCAGTTCTTC. Residues: CSVEEAGGTNEQFF.

V is TRBV5-5 and J is TRBJ1-5, with D possibly TRBD1 on 5 matching bases. This CDR3 spans 14 amino acids. Germline V gene lookup returns CDR1 SGHKS and CDR2 YYEKEE (reference sequence). Trimming pared 4 bases from V and 5 bases from J, leaving 13 bases between. The CDR3 nucleotides read TGTGCCAGCAGCCGGGCAGGGAACGATCAGCCCCAGCATTTT. As protein: CASSRAGNDQPQHF.

The chain carries TRBV7-9 and TRBJ2-7, with 9 positions matching TRBD1. V lost 5 bases, J lost 5 bases, and 7 bases stayed unmatched. The CDR3 runs 14 residues. CDR1 is SEHNR and CDR2 is FQNEAQ in the germline V gene (reference sequence). CDR3 amino acids: CASSLTGGSNEQYF. The CDR3 DNA follows: TGTGCCAGCAGCCTGACAGGGGGATCGAACGAGCAGTACTTC.